This T cell receptor (beta chain) was identified during a study of blood T cell repertoires in COVID-19. The table came from immunoSEQ multiplex PCR; TCRdb's copy has only in-frame clones and leaves some out. The sample contains about 170,000 clones, more than 65% of which appear only once. The CDR3 extends over 17 amino acids. Germline loops: CDR1 SGHDN, CDR2 FVKESK. With 1 base removed from V and 2 bases from J, the gap between germline ends came to 14 bases. This chain links TRBV14 with TRBJ2-2, with TRBD1 as a possible D gene (6 bases). Source material: peripheral blood. The receptor was isolated from a man aged 65 to 79 with active or convalescent COVID-19. CDR3 sequence reads: CASSQAGQGLNTGELFF. CDR3 sequence (DNA): TGTGCCAGCAGCCAAGCCGGGCAGGGGCTAAACACCGGGGAGCTGTTTTTT.